These 21 T cell receptor beta chains came from one sample sequenced in a study of shared clonotypes between healthy human individuals (dated by TCRdb to 2018 to 2021). Receptor amplification or capture employed the immunoSEQ multiplex PCR assay. Held by TCRdb, this immuneACCESS table contains in-frame sequences only and omits some clones. Under half of the omission traces to an unresolved V gene where checked; the cause of the rest is unknown. The sample has 2 million to 2.5 million clones on record, approximately 95% of them singletons. The ten largest make up 0.35% to 0.45% of the sample. Material: naive CD4+ T cells from PBMCs. This specimen's cell subset or site label, interpreted: CD45RA+ positively selected. The origin of the receptors is a man between 18 and 29 years old in good health. Some clones in this sample may be carry-over from other donors' samples.

This chain connects TRBV6-1 to TRBJ2-7; possibly TRBD2 for D (6 bases). This CDR3 spans 14 amino acids. CDR1 and CDR2 from the germline V gene are MNHNS and SASEGT. Trimming left V 3 bases short and J 4 bases short, with 13 bases between. CDR3 region: CASSDRDFAYEQYF. CDR3 in DNA: TGTGCCAGCAGTGACCGGGACTTCGCTTACGAGCAGTACTTC.

The chain uses TRBV30 and TRBJ2-7; 10 nucleotides match TRBD1. This CDR3 spans 15 amino acids. The germline V gene has CDR1 GTSNPN and CDR2 SVGIG (reference sequence). V shed 4 bases and J 3 bases; nucleotides not matched to a gene: 9. CDR3 sequence reads: CAWTSPGQGIYEQYF. The DNA for the CDR3 is TGTGCCTGGACGTCCCCGGGACAGGGGATCTACGAGCAGTACTTC.

The chain couples TRBV28 to TRBJ2-7, with TRBD1 matching over 7 bases. This CDR3 has 18 residues. V was pared by 1 base and J by 2 bases, with 14 bases of the junction left unmatched. CDR1 and CDR2 from the germline V gene are MDHEN and SYDVKM. The DNA of the CDR3 is TGTGCCAGCAGTTTATTTGGGACAGAGGGTTCTATACCCTACGAGCAGTACTTC. It codes for CASSLFGTEGSIPYEQYF.

With respect to this clone: Other DNA sequences in this specimen translate into the identical CDR3. This rearrangement joins TRBV7-9 to TRBJ1-3; no reliable D call. The CDR3 length is 14 residues. Germline CDR1 and CDR2: SEHNR and FQNEAQ (reference sequence). Trimming left V 1 base short and J 1 base short, with 5 bases between. DNA of the CDR3: TGTGCCAGCAGCTTAGGACTTTCTGGAAACACCATATATTTT. This gives the protein CASSLGLSGNTIYF.

The CDR3 sequence is CATSRGGSTEAFF. The CDR3 DNA sequence: TGTGCCACCAGCAGAGGCGGGAGCACTGAAGCTTTCTTT. The rearrangement joins TRBV15 to TRBJ1-1; D unresolved. Between the trimmed V and J ends, which lost 1 base and 4 bases, there was a span of 7 bases. Germline V lookup: CDR1 LNHNV, CDR2 YYDKDF (reference sequence). This CDR3 is built from 13 residues. Full variable domain (rest looked up from reference TRBV15 and TRBJ1-1): DAMVIQNPRYQVTQFGKPVTLSCSQTLNHNVMYWYQQKSSQAPKLLFHYYDKDFNNEADTPDNFQSRRPNTSFCFLDIRSPGLGDTAMYLCATSRGGSTEAFFGQGTRLTVV.

The J gene is TRBJ1-3, the V gene TRBV14, with 7 bases fitting TRBD1. This CDR3 comprises 17 residues. J was trimmed by 2 bases and V by 4 bases; bases with no gene match: 11. CDR1 is SGHDN, CDR2 FVKESK, per germline. The CDR3 loop is CASSLKQGTVTGNTIYF. CDR3 coding DNA: TGTGCCAGCAGCCTGAAACAGGGGACGGTTACTGGAAACACCATATATTTT.

The V and J genes are TRBV12-5 and TRBJ2-5; no definite D call. The CDR3 has 13 amino acids. V was cut by 3 bases and J by 5 bases, with 10 bases left in between. CDR1 is LGHNT, CDR2 FRNRAP, per germline. As DNA, the CDR3 is TGTGCTAGTGGTTTTGGGTATTTGGAGACCCAGTACTTC. Its protein product is CASGFGYLETQYF.

This clone was seen a handful of times. This chain joins TRBV28 and TRBJ1-3; TRBD1 might be the D (6 bases). With 6 bases removed from V and 0 bases from J, the gap between germline ends came to 15 bases. The CDR3 loop spans 16 amino acids. Per germline, CDR1 MDHEN and CDR2 SYDVKM. CDR3 bases: TGTGCCAGCAGCTCCGAGGGGGAGGACTCTGGAAACACCATATATTTT. This encodes CASSSEGEDSGNTIYF. Based on the CDR3 plus reference TRBV28 and TRBJ1-3, the full variable domain is DVKVTQSSRYLVKRTGEKVFLECVQDMDHENMFWYRQDPGLGLRLIYFSYDVKMKEKGDIPEGYSVSREKKERFSLILESASTNQTSMYLCASSSEGEDSGNTIYFGEGSWLTVV.

This clone was detected once. The chain's CDR3 is CATTQQGYEQYF. CDR3 DNA sequence: TGTGCCACCACTCAACAGGGGTACGAGCAGTACTTC. The chain joins TRBV15 to TRBJ2-7; 7 bases are shared with TRBD1. Germline lookup yields CDR1 LNHNV and CDR2 YYDKDF (reference sequence). The CDR3 is 12 residues long. The ends lost 7 bases at V and 4 bases at J; junction bases unmatched: 4.

This chain connects TRBV21-1 to TRBJ2-7. TRBV21-1 is assigned pseudogene status. CDR3 length: 12 amino acids. The CDR3 spells CALIYPSYEQYF. The CDR3 nucleotides read TGTGCCCTTATTTACCCCTCCTACGAGCAGTACTTC.

This clone was picked up one time. The chain recombines TRBV30 with TRBJ2-1, with 9 positions matching TRBD1. Per the germline V gene, CDR1 is GTSNPN and CDR2 is SVGIG (reference sequence). The CDR3 length is 15 residues. The V gene end was trimmed by 7 bases and the J gene end by 6 bases; junction bases not matched to a gene: 13. The CDR3 sequence: CASRGPGTGRNEQFF. Written as DNA, the CDR3 is TGTGCCTCGAGGGGACCCGGGACAGGGCGCAATGAGCAGTTCTTC.

The J gene is TRBJ2-7, the V gene TRBV28; D is possibly TRBD1 (6 bases). Trimming cost V 6 bases and J 0 bases, with 15 bases left between them. Germline V CDR1 and CDR2: MDHEN, SYDVKM. The length of the CDR3 is 15 residues. The CDR3 DNA sequence: TGTGCCAGCAGGGATTGGACAGATAGCTCCTACGAGCAGTACTTC. It translates to CASRDWTDSSYEQYF.

The CDR3 DNA follows: TGTGCCAGTAGTATAGTTAGCGGAGGCACAGATACGCAGTATTTT. Translating gives CASSIVSGGTDTQYF. The chain recombines TRBV19 with TRBJ2-3, with D possibly being TRBD2 (6 bases). Trimming took 1 base from V and 1 from J, leaving 9 bases between them. Germline-derived CDR1 and CDR2 are LNHDA and SQIVND (reference sequence). The CDR3 totals 15 residues.

This chain joins TRBV28 and TRBJ1-1; D gene uncertain. The germline CDR1 and CDR2 sequences are MDHEN and SYDVKM. V dropped 2 bases and J dropped 4 bases, with 8 bases sitting between them. The CDR3 is 13 residues long. The CDR3 here is CASSLRDGTEAFF. The DNA for the CDR3 is TGTGCCAGCAGTTTAAGGGATGGCACTGAAGCTTTCTTT.

In this sample, this clone turned up once. The rearrangement links TRBV25-1 to TRBJ2-2; a weak D match, TRBD1 (5 bases). Germline values: CDR1 MGHDK, CDR2 SYGVNS. V lost 2 bases and J lost 1, with 8 bases in between. The CDR3 runs to 15 residues. CDR3 bases: TGTGCCAGCAGTGAACCAGGGCGGAACACCGGGGAGCTGTTTTTT. Encoded protein: CASSEPGRNTGELFF. Full variable domain (outside the CDR3, taken from reference TRBV25-1 and TRBJ2-2): EADIYQTPRYLVIGTGKKITLECSQTMGHDKMYWYQQDPGMELHLIHYSYGVNSTEKGDLSSESTVSRIRTEHFPLTLESARPSHTSQYLCASSEPGRNTGELFFGEGSRLTVL.

This chain links TRBV9 with TRBJ2-3; TRBD2 aligns across 11 bases. J gave up 4 bases and V 2 bases, and 6 bases lay outside the gene matches. The CDR3 runs to 16 residues. Germline values: CDR1 SGDLS, CDR2 YYNGEE. The CDR3 protein is CASSVGGTSGPDTQYF. In DNA, the CDR3 is TGTGCCAGCAGCGTGGGCGGGACTAGCGGACCAGATACGCAGTATTTT.

The chain uses TRBV7-9 and TRBJ1-3; the D gene is possibly TRBD1 (5 bases). Germline CDR1 SEHNR, CDR2 FQNEAQ (reference sequence). V was shortened by 1 base and J by 3 bases, with 10 bases between the two germline ends. The CDR3 loop spans 15 amino acids. CDR3 DNA sequence: TGTGCCAGCAGCTTAGGCAGGGCCTATGGAAACACCATATATTTT. Its translation: CASSLGRAYGNTIYF.

This chain connects TRBV28 to TRBJ2-3; 11 bases line up with TRBD2. CDR1 and CDR2 (germline): MDHEN, SYDVKM. The J segment lost 2 bases and the V segment lost 0 bases, leaving 7 bases of the junction unmatched. CDR3 size: 18 residues. The CDR3 loop reads CASSLWLTSGRFTDTQYF. The CDR3 region has the DNA TGTGCCAGCAGTTTATGGCTCACTAGCGGGAGATTCACAGATACGCAGTATTTT.

This clone was detected only once. The gene calls are TRBV2 and TRBJ2-5; the D gene could be TRBD1 or TRBD2 (5 bases each). The J call may be incorrect, as the DNA end agrees better with TRBJ2-7. Germline lookup yields CDR1 SNHLY and CDR2 FYNNEI. The CDR3 extends over 14 amino acids. Here the CDR3 DNA reads TGTGCCAGCACTTGGGACCCCCTGGCCTACGAGCAGTACTTC. This encodes CASTWDPLAYEQYF.

The table lists this clone with a count of one. The rearrangement uses TRBV6-1 and TRBJ2-3; 9 bases fit TRBD2. After removal of 8 bases from V and 4 bases from J, the junction contained 7 bases not matched to a gene. The CDR3 sequence is 14 residues long. Germline CDR1 and CDR2: MNHNS and SASEGT. CDR3: CASRRAGGADTQYF. CDR3 sequence (DNA): TGTGCCAGCCGGAGGGCGGGAGGGGCAGATACGCAGTATTTT.

The J gene is TRBJ1-2, the V gene TRBV28; D is undetermined. The germline gives CDR1 MDHEN, CDR2 SYDVKM. The CDR3 contains 13 residues. V was trimmed by 6 bases and J by 4 bases, leaving 12 bases between them. The CDR3 coding sequence is TGTGCCAGCAGCTCCCTCGCTAGCTATGGCTACACCTTC. Its translation: CASSSLASYGYTF.